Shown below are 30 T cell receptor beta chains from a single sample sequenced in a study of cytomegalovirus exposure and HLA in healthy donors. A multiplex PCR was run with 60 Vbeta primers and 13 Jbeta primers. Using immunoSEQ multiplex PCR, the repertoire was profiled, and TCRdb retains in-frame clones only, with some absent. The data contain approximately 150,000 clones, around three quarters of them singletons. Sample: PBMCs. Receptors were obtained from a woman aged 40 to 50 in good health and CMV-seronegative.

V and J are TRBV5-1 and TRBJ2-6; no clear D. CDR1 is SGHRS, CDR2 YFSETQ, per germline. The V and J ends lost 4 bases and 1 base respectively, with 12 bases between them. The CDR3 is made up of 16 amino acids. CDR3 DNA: TGCGCCAGCAGCCCTAACGTCTTATCTGGGGCCAACGTCCTGACTTTC. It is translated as CASSPNVLSGANVLTF. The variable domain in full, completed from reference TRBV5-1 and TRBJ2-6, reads KAGVTQTPRYLIKTRGQQVTLSCSPISGHRSVSWYQQTPGQGLQFLFEYFSETQRNKGNFPGRFSGRQFSNSRSEMNVSTLELGDSALYLCASSPNVLSGANVLTFGAGSRLTVL.

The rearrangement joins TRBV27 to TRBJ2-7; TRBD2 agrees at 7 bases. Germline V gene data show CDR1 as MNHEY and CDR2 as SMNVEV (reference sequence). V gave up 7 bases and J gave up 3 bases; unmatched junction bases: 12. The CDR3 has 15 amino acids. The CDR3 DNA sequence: TGTGCCAGCACCCCTACGGGGGGATCCTTCTACGAGCAGTACTTC. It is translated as CASTPTGGSFYEQYF.

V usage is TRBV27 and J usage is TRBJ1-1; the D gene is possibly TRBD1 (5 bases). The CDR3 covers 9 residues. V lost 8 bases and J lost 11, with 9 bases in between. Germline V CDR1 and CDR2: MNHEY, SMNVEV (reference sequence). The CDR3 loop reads CASHGGAFF. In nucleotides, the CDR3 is TGTGCCAGCCACGGGGGGGCTTTCTTT.

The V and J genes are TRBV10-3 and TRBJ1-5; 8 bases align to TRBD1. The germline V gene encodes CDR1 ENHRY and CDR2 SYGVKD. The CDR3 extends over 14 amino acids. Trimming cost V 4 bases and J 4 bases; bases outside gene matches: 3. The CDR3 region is CAISAQGGNQPQHF. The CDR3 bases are TGTGCCATCAGTGCACAGGGGGGGAATCAGCCCCAGCATTTT.

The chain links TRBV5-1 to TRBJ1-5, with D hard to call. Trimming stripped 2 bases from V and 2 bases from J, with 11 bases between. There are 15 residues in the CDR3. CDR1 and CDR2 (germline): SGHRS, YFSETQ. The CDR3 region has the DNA TGCGCCAGCAGCTTCGGCGAGGAGGGCAATCAGCCCCAGCATTTT. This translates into CASSFGEEGNQPQHF. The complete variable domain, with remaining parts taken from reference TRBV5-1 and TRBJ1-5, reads KAGVTQTPRYLIKTRGQQVTLSCSPISGHRSVSWYQQTPGQGLQFLFEYFSETQRNKGNFPGRFSGRQFSNSRSEMNVSTLELGDSALYLCASSFGEEGNQPQHFGDGTRLSIL.

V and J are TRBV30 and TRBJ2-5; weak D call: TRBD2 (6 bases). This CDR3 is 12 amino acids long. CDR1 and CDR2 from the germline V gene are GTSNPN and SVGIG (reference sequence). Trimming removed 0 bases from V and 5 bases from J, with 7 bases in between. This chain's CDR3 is CAWSVEGETQYF. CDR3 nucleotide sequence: TGTGCCTGGAGTGTGGAGGGGGAGACCCAGTACTTC.

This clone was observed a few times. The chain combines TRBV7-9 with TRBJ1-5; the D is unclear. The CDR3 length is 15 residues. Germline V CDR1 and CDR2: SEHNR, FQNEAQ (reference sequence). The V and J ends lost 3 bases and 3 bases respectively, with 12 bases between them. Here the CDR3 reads CASSLGQQLNQPQHF. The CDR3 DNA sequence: TGTGCCAGCAGCTTGGGCCAGCAACTCAATCAGCCCCAGCATTTT.

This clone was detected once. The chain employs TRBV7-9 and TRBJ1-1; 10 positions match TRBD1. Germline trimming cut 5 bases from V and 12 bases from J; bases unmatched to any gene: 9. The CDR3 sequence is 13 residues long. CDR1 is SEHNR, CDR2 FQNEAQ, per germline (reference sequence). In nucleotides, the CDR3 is TGTGCCAGCAGCGAAGCCGGGACAGGGGAAACTTTCTTT. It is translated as CASSEAGTGETFF.

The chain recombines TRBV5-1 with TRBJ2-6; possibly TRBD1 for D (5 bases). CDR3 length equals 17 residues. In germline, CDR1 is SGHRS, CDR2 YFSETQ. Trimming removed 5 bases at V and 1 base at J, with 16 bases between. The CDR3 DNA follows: TGCGCCAGCAGTCCTCTCAGGGTTGGGTCTGGGGCCAACGTCCTGACTTTC. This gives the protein CASSPLRVGSGANVLTF.

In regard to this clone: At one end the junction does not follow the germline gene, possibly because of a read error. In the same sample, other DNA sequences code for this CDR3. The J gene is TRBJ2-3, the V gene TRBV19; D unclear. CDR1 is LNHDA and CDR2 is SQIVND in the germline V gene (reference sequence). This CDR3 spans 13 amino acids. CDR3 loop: CASSIDRTDTQYF. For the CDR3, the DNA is TGCGCCAGTAGTATAGATCGGACAGATACGCAGTATTTT.

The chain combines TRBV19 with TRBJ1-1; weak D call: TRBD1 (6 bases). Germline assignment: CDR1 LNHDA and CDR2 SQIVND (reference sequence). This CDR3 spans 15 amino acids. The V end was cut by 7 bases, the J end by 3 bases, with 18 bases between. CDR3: CASNLRGGADTEAFF. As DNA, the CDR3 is TGTGCCAGTAACCTAAGGGGGGGCGCGGACACTGAAGCTTTCTTT.

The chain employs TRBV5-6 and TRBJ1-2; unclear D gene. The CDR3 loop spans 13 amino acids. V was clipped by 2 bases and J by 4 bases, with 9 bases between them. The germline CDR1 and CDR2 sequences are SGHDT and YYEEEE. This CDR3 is CASSFGQSYGYTF. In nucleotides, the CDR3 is TGTGCCAGCAGCTTTGGGCAATCCTATGGCTACACCTTC.

CDR3 in DNA: TGTGCCATCGAAGAACAGGGGAACACTGAAGCTTTCTTT. Its translation: CAIEEQGNTEAFF. The V and J genes are TRBV28 and TRBJ1-1, with TRBD1 as a possible D gene (6 bases). Germline CDR1 is MDHEN and CDR2 is SYDVKM. Trimming removed 10 bases at V and 1 base at J, with 13 bases between. CDR3 size: 13 residues.

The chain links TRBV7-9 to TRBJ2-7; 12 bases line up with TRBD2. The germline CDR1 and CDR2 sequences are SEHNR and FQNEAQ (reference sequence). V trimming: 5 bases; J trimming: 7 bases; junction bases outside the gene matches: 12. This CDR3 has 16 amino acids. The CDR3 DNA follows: TGTGCCAGCAGCCCTAGCGGGAGGGCCTCTGCGGGGGAGCAGTACTTC. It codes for CASSPSGRASAGEQYF. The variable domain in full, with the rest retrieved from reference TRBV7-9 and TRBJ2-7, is DTGVSQNPRHKITKRGQNVTFRCDPISEHNRLYWYRQTLGQGPEFLTYFQNEAQLEKSRLLSDRFSAERPKGSFSTLEIQRTEQGDSAMYLCASSPSGRASAGEQYFGPGTRLTVT.

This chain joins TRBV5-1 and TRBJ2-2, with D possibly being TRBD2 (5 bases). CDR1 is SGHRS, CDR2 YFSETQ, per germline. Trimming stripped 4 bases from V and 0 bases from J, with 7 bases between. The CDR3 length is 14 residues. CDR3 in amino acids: CASSRDTNTGELFF. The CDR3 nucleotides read TGCGCCAGCAGCCGGGATACGAACACCGGGGAGCTGTTTTTT.

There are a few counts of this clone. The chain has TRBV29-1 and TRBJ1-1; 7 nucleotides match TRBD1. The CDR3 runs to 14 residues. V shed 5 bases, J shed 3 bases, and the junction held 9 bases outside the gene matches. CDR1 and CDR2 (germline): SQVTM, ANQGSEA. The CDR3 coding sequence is TGCAGCGTTTACGGGACAGTCGGGGACACTGAAGCTTTCTTT. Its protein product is CSVYGTVGDTEAFF.

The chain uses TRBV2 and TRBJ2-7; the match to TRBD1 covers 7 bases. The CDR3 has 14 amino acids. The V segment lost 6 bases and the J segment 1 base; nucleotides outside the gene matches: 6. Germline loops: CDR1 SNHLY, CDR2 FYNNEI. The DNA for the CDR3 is TGTGCCAGCAGAAACCGGGACAGATCCTACGAGCAGTACTTC. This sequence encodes CASRNRDRSYEQYF.

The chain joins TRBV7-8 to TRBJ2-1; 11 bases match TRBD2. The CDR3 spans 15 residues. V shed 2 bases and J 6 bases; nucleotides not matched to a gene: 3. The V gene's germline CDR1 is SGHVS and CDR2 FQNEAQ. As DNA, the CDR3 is TGTGCCAGCAGCTTACAACTAGCGGGGGCCAATGAGCAGTTCTTC. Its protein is CASSLQLAGANEQFF. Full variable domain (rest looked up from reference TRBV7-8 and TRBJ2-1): GAGVSQSPRYKVAKRGQDVALRCDPISGHVSLFWYQQALGQGPEFLTYFQNEAQLDKSGLPSDRFFAERPEGSVSTLKIQRTQQEDSAVYLCASSLQLAGANEQFFGPGTRLTVL.

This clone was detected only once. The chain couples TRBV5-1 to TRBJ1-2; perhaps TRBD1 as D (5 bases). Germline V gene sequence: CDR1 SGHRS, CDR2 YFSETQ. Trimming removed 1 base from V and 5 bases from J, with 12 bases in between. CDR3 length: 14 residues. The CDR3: CASSLSGTEYGYTF. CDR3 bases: TGCGCCAGCAGCTTGTCCGGGACTGAATATGGCTACACCTTC. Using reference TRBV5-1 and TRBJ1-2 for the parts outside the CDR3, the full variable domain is KAGVTQTPRYLIKTRGQQVTLSCSPISGHRSVSWYQQTPGQGLQFLFEYFSETQRNKGNFPGRFSGRQFSNSRSEMNVSTLELGDSALYLCASSLSGTEYGYTFGSGTRLTVV.

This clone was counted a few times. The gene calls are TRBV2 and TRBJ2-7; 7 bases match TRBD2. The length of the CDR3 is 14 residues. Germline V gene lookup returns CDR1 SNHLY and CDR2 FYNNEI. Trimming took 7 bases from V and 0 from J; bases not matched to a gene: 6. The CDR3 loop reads CASIPAGSSYEQYF. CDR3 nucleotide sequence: TGTGCCAGCATTCCAGCGGGATCCTCCTACGAGCAGTACTTC. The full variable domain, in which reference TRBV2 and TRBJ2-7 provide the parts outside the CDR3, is EPEVTQTPSHQVTQMGQEVILRCVPISNHLYFYWYRQILGQKVEFLVSFYNNEISEKSEIFDDQFSVERPDGSNFTLKIRSTKLEDSAMYFCASIPAGSSYEQYFGPGTRLTVT.

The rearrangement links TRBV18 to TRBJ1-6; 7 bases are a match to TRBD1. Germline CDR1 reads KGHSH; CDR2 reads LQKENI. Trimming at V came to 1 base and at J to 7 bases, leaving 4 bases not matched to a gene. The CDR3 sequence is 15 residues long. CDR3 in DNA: TGTGCCAGCTCACCACTGGGACAGACCAATTCACCCCTCCACTTT. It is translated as CASSPLGQTNSPLHF.

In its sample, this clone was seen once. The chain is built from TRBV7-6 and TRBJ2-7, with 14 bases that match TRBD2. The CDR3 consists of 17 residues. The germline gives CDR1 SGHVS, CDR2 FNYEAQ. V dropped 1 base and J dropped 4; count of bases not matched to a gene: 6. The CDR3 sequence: CASSLDGLAGGFYEQYF. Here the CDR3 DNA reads TGTGCCAGCAGCTTAGACGGACTAGCGGGAGGTTTTTACGAGCAGTACTTC. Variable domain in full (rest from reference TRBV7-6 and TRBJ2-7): GAGVSQSPRYKVTKRGQDVALRCDPISGHVSLYWYRQALGQGPEFLTYFNYEAQQDKSGLPNDRFSAERPEGSISTLTIQRTEQRDSAMYRCASSLDGLAGGFYEQYFGPGTRLTVT.

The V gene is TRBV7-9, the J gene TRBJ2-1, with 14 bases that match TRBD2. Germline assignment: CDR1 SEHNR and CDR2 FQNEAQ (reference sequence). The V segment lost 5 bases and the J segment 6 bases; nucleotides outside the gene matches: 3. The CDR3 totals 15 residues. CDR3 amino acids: CASSLTSGGVNEQFF. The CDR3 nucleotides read TGTGCCAGCAGCCTGACTAGCGGGGGGGTCAATGAGCAGTTCTTC.

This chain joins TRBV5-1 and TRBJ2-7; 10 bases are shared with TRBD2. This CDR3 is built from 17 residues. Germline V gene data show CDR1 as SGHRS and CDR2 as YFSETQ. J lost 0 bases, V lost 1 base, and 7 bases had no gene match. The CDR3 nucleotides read TGCGCCAGCAGCTTGTTGACTAGCGGGCTGAGCTCCTACGAGCAGTACTTC. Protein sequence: CASSLLTSGLSSYEQYF. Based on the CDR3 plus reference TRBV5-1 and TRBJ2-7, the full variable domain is KAGVTQTPRYLIKTRGQQVTLSCSPISGHRSVSWYQQTPGQGLQFLFEYFSETQRNKGNFPGRFSGRQFSNSRSEMNVSTLELGDSALYLCASSLLTSGLSSYEQYFGPGTRLTVT.

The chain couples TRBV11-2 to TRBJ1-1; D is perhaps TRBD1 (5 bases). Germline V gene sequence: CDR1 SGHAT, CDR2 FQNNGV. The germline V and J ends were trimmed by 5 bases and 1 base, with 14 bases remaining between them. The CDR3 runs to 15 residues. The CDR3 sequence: CASSLQVGANTEAFF. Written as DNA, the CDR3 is TGTGCCAGCAGCCTCCAAGTTGGGGCGAACACTGAAGCTTTCTTT.

CDR3 sequence: CASSQGTGFSYEQFF. In DNA, the CDR3 is TGTGCCAGCAGCCAGGGGACAGGGTTTAGCTATGAGCAGTTCTTC. This rearrangement joins TRBV11-2 to TRBJ2-1; 9 bases align to TRBD1. The CDR3 sequence is 15 residues long. CDR1 and CDR2 (germline): SGHAT, FQNNGV. J gave up 8 bases and V 5 bases, and 10 bases lay outside the gene matches.

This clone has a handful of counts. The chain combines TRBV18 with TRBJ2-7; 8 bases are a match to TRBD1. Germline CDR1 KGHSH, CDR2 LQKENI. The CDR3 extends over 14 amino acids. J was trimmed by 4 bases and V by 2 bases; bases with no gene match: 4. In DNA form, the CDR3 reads TGTGCCAGCTCACCAGGGACAGGCCCATACGAGCAGTACTTC. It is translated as CASSPGTGPYEQYF.

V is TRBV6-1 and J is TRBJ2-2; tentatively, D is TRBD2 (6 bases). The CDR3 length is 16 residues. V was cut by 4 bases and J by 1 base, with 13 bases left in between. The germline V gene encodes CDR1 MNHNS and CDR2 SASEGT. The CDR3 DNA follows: TGTGCCAGCAGTGCGGGTAGACTAGTGAACACCGGGGAGCTGTTTTTT. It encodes CASSAGRLVNTGELFF.

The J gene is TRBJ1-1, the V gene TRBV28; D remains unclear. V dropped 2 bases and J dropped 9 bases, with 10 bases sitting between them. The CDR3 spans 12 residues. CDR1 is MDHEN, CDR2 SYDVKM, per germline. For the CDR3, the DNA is TGTGCCAGCAGTTTAAGACTGATCAAAGCTTTCTTT. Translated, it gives CASSLRLIKAFF.

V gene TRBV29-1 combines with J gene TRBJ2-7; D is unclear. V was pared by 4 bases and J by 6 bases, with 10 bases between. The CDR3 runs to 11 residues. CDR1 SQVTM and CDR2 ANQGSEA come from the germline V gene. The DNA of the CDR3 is TGCAGCGTTGCGAGTTTAGCCGAGCAGTACTTC. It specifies CSVASLAEQYF.